This T cell receptor (beta chain) was sequenced for a study of T cells in Graves' hyperthyroidism and ophthalmopathy. CDR3 length: 18 residues. In germline, CDR1 is MNHNS, CDR2 SASEGT. The V end lost 2 bases, the J end lost 1 base, and 18 bases lay between the germline ends. Using RNA transcripts as the source, TCR beta CDR3 regions were amplified. HTBI primers were the set used in a first-round RT-PCR of the TCR CDR3. Via MiXCR, TCRdb re-called the multiplex PCR reads, giving one row per CDR3 protein. The table shows hundreds of thousands of distinct CDR3 sequences, with about 17% occurring only once.

The V call is TRBV6-1, the J call TRBJ1-3; weak D call: TRBD1 (5 bases). The material sequenced was blood. This clonotype was obtained from a woman under 40 with Graves' hyperthyroidism. CDR3: CASSEMGTWDPSGNTIYF. The CDR3 DNA reads as TGTGCCAGCAGTGAAATGGGTACGTGGGACCCTTCTGGAAACACCATATATTTT.